These T cell receptor beta chains were read from a single sample in a study of CD8+ T cells in alopecia areata. Assay: immunoSEQ multiplex PCR; the TCRdb copy retains only in-frame clones and omits some. The table shows some 130,000 clones, with roughly 58% occurring only once. The sample consisted of CD4+ T cells sorted from blood, taken at week 0. The receptors stem from a human donor with alopecia areata. Each CDR3 is given with its conserved first and last residue. The order of the fields is clone size, D gene, V gene, J gene, CDR3 protein, CDR3 DNA. The D gene is left open where the match is weak. A clone size is listed for some rows: how often the clone was seen (once, few, many), or a class if it is expanded.

>NA|TRBD1|TRBV2|TRBJ1-5
CASRSRTGDYVNQPQHF
TGTGCCAGCAGATCCCGGACAGGGGATTACGTTAATCAGCCCCAGCATTTT
>NA|NA|TRBV5-1|TRBJ1-1
CASSLDSRVSAFF
TGCGCCAGCAGCTTAGATAGCAGGGTGTCAGCTTTCTTT
>few|TRBD1|TRBV6-5|TRBJ1-6
CASSQKTGGPSPLHF
TGTGCCAGCAGTCAAAAGACAGGGGGGCCTTCACCCCTCCACTTT
>NA|NA|TRBV27|TRBJ2-1
CASSSPLGTPDYNEQFF
TGTGCCAGCAGTTCCCCCCTGGGGACACCTGACTACAATGAGCAGTTCTTC
>NA|NA|TRBV5-4|TRBJ1-1
CASSLVFGLHTEAFF
TGTGCCAGCAGCTTGGTATTCGGGCTACACACTGAAGCTTTCTTT
>once|NA|TRBV29-1|TRBJ2-7
CSVEVAYEQYF
TGCAGCGTTGAAGTCGCCTACGAGCAGTACTTC
>NA|NA|TRBV29-1|TRBJ2-5
CSVQQKETQYF
TGCAGCGTTCAGCAAAAAGAGACCCAGTACTTC
>few|TRBD1|TRBV10-3|TRBJ1-5
CAISETNTGVGGNQPQHF
TGTGCCATCAGCGAGACCAATACAGGGGTAGGGGGCAATCAGCCCCAGCATTTT
>NA|TRBD1|TRBV2|TRBJ1-5
CASSGTGQGNQPQHF
TGTGCCAGCAGCGGGACAGGACAAGGCAATCAGCCCCAGCATTTT
>NA|NA|TRBV4-1|TRBJ2-2
CASSQPQGPGELFF
TGCGCCAGCAGCCAGCCGCAGGGTCCCGGGGAGCTGTTTTTT
>few|TRBD1|TRBV29-1|TRBJ1-4
CSVTGTGGEKLFF
TGCAGCGTTACCGGGACAGGAGGCGAAAAACTGTTTTTT
>NA|NA|TRBV12-5|TRBJ1-1
CASGLNTEAFF
TGTGCTAGTGGTTTGAACACTGAAGCTTTCTTT
>NA|TRBD2|TRBV7-9|TRBJ2-5
CASSLTLTSGSGTQYF
TGTGCCAGCAGCTTAACCCTAACTAGCGGGAGTGGGACCCAGTACTTC
>NA|TRBD1|TRBV27|TRBJ2-5
CATRGNQETQYF
TGTGCCACCAGGGGGAACCAAGAGACCCAGTACTTC
>NA|NA|TRBV5-1|TRBJ2-1
CASSPEFLGHNEQFF
TGCGCCAGCAGCCCGGAATTCTTGGGGCACAATGAGCAGTTCTTC
>NA|NA|TRBV7-7|TRBJ2-5
CATGGGLLQYF
TGTGCCACGGGTGGGGGCTTACTCCAGTACTTC
>NA|NA|TRBV6-6|TRBJ2-2
CASSRGQNTGELFF
TGTGCCAGCAGCCGGGGACAGAACACCGGGGAGCTGTTTTTT
>NA|NA|TRBV5-1|TRBJ2-7
CASSLVLGRGYEQYF
TGCGCCAGCAGCTTGGTTCTCGGCAGGGGCTACGAGCAGTACTTC
>NA|TRBD2|TRBV5-4|TRBJ2-3
CASSLGLAGEGDTQYF
TGTGCCAGCAGCTTAGGACTAGCGGGAGAAGGGGATACGCAGTATTTT
>NA|NA|TRBV7-8|TRBJ2-5
CSAGVTFQETPHF
TGTTCGGCCGGGGTTACCTTTCAAGAGACCCCCCACTTC
>NA|TRBD2|TRBV7-8|TRBJ2-3
CASSLGTSGTTDTQYF
TGTGCCAGCAGCTTGGGGACTAGCGGAACCACAGATACGCAGTATTTT
>NA|TRBD2|TRBV7-2|TRBJ2-7
CASSRTSGTYEQYF
TGTGCCAGCAGCCGGACTAGCGGCACCTACGAGCAGTACTTC
>NA|NA|TRBV25-1|TRBJ2-7
CASSKTGVSYEQYF
TGTGCCAGCAGCAAGACAGGCGTCTCCTACGAGCAGTACTTC
>NA|NA|TRBV29-1|TRBJ2-7
CSVAWALEQYF
TGCAGCGTTGCTTGGGCCCTCGAGCAGTACTTC
>NA|NA|TRBV28|TRBJ2-4
CASSLPQGRDIQYF
TGTGCCAGCAGTTTACCACAGGGTCGGGACATTCAGTACTTC
>few|NA|TRBV5-1|TRBJ2-2
CASAIAGNTGELFF
TGCGCCAGCGCTATAGCAGGGAACACCGGGGAGCTGTTTTTT
>few|NA|TRBV4-1|TRBJ2-1
CASSFLLADNNEQFF
TGCGCCAGCAGCTTCCTGCTAGCAGACAACAATGAGCAGTTCTTC
>few|NA|TRBV9|TRBJ2-6
CASSVLESGANVLTF
TGTGCCAGCAGCGTCCTTGAATCTGGGGCCAACGTCCTGACTTTC
>NA|TRBD1|TRBV30|TRBJ1-2
CASGTGVYGYTF
TGTGCCTCCGGGACAGGGGTGTATGGCTACACCTTC
>few|TRBD2|TRBV2|TRBJ2-1
CASKWTSGRAGNEQFF
TGTGCCAGCAAGTGGACTAGCGGGAGGGCGGGTAATGAGCAGTTCTTC
>NA|NA|TRBV5-1|TRBJ2-1
CASSLEVAKNNEQFF
TGCGCCAGCAGCTTGGAAGTAGCGAAAAACAATGAGCAGTTCTTC
>NA|NA|TRBV5-1|TRBJ1-2
CASSLGPPHGYTF
TGCGCCAGCAGCTTGGGGCCCCCTCATGGCTACACCTTC
>NA|TRBD1|TRBV2|TRBJ1-1
CASSEYRGGPEAFF
TGTGCCAGCAGTGAATACAGGGGGGGGCCTGAAGCTTTCTTT
>NA|NA|TRBV11-2|TRBJ2-1
CASSLDSQGLQFF
TGTGCCAGCAGCTTAGACAGTCAGGGACTGCAGTTCTTC
>few|TRBD2|TRBV7-2|TRBJ2-7
CASSTWTSGIYEQYF
TGTGCCAGCAGCACCTGGACTAGCGGGATTTACGAGCAGTACTTC
>NA|TRBD2|TRBV11-2|TRBJ2-5
CASSRGLAGETQYF
TGTGCCAGCAGCAGGGGACTAGCAGGGGAGACCCAGTACTTC
>NA|TRBD2|TRBV30|TRBJ2-3
CAWSRVRTGGGFTDTQYF
TGTGCCTGGAGTCGAGTTCGGACTGGCGGGGGGTTCACAGATACGCAGTATTTT
>NA|NA|TRBV2|TRBJ1-2
CASSEALVGDGYTF
TGTGCCAGCAGTGAAGCGCTAGTGGGGGATGGCTACACCTTC
>NA|NA|TRBV6-5|TRBJ2-7
CASSQVGGPYEQYF
TGTGCCAGCAGCCAGGTTGGGGGCCCCTACGAGCAGTACTTC
>NA|NA|TRBV5-1|TRBJ2-1
CASTNSNPGSYNEQFF
TGCGCCAGCACCAACTCGAACCCGGGCTCCTACAATGAGCAGTTCTTC
>NA|TRBD1|TRBV7-2|TRBJ2-2
CASSSVDRGRTGELFF
TGTGCCAGCAGCTCCGTAGACAGGGGGCGCACCGGGGAGCTGTTTTTT
>few|NA|TRBV7-9|TRBJ1-2
CASSWDSAGYTF
TGTGCCAGCAGCTGGGACTCGGCTGGCTACACCTTC
>few|NA|TRBV18|TRBJ2-7
CASSPGQPSYEQYF
TGTGCCAGCTCCCCCGGACAGCCGTCATACGAGCAGTACTTC
>NA|TRBD1|TRBV9|TRBJ2-3
CASSADREADTQYF
TGTGCCAGCAGCGCGGACAGGGAGGCAGATACGCAGTATTTT
>NA|NA|TRBV5-1|TRBJ2-5
CASSAGSSQETQYF
TGCGCCAGCAGCGCCGGGAGCAGCCAGGAGACCCAGTACTTC
>NA|NA|TRBV6-5|TRBJ2-5
CASSYSKSSEGETQYF
TGTGCCAGCAGTTACTCGAAGAGTAGCGAAGGAGAGACCCAGTACTTC
>NA|NA|TRBV6-5|TRBJ1-3
CASSGPAGSGNTIYF
TGTGCCAGCAGTGGACCCGCAGGGTCTGGAAACACCATATATTTT
>NA|NA|TRBV10-3|TRBJ2-7
CAISESGGTYEQYF
TGTGCCATCAGTGAGTCTGGCGGTACCTACGAGCAGTACTTC
>NA|NA|TRBV10-3|TRBJ2-7
CAISQGEGDGEQYF
TGTGCCATCAGCCAAGGAGAAGGGGATGGCGAGCAGTACTTC
>few|NA|TRBV4-1|TRBJ2-3
CASSQDSVTDTQYF
TGCGCCAGCAGCCAAGATTCAGTCACAGATACGCAGTATTTT
>NA|TRBD2|TRBV5-1|TRBJ2-5
CASSLGTSAGGTQYF
TGCGCCAGCAGCTTGGGGACTAGCGCCGGTGGGACCCAGTACTTC
>NA|NA|TRBV20-1|TRBJ2-1
CSARGGGEQFF
TGCAGTGCTAGGGGAGGGGGTGAGCAGTTCTTC
>NA|NA|TRBV7-9|TRBJ2-5
CASSRDRSQETQYF
TGTGCCAGCAGCCGAGACAGGTCCCAAGAGACCCAGTACTTC
>few|NA|TRBV5-1|TRBJ1-2
CASSDRQGLGILYGYTF
TGCGCCAGCAGCGATCGCCAAGGGCTAGGCATCCTCTATGGCTACACCTTC
>NA|NA|TRBV7-9|TRBJ2-7
CASSLIPGADEQYF
TGTGCCAGCAGCTTAATTCCAGGGGCCGACGAGCAGTACTTC
>few|NA|TRBV6-5|TRBJ2-2
CASRNAGELFF
TGTGCCAGCAGAAATGCCGGGGAGCTGTTTTTT
>NA|TRBD2|TRBV5-1|TRBJ2-7
CASSLTSGSYEQYF
TGCGCCAGCAGCTTGACTAGCGGGAGTTACGAGCAGTACTTC